This T cell receptor (beta chain) came from a study of shared clonotypes between healthy human individuals. Study at large: Three plates each covered CD4 naive and memory; CD8 naive two, CD8 memory one.

This clone has more than one count but fewer than ten. What it binds is unknown. Sequencing was performed with immunoSEQ multiplex PCR; in TCRdb, only in-frame clones are kept and a portion is missing. Seen here are fewer than 1.4 million clones, around three quarters observed once, and the top ten hold 0.6% to 0.7%. The study's findings and limits: Limited genetic and exposure-history diversity came from having few donors. Clonotypes that were shared across a handful of donors made up about 4.5% of naive CD4 clonotypes.

The germline V gene encodes CDR1 KGHSH and CDR2 LQKENI. This CDR3 is built from 14 residues. V lost 3 bases, J lost 5 bases, and 13 bases lay in between. Input material: memory CD4+ T cells from PBMCs. Subset described: CD45RA-negative fraction. This receptor was taken from a man younger than 35 in good health. Some clones in this sample may be carry-over from other donors' samples. This chain connects TRBV18 to TRBJ2-5; D not certain. The CDR3: CASSPFLLGETQYF. The CDR3 DNA reads TGTGCCAGCTCACCCTTCCTCCTAGGGGAGACCCAGTACTTC.